A selection of T cell receptor beta chains follows, all from one sample in a study of T cells in Graves' hyperthyroidism and ophthalmopathy. TCRdb re-called the multiplex PCR reads through MiXCR, storing one row per CDR3 protein. This sample yields fewer than 650,000 distinct CDR3 sequences, of which 11% to 15% are seen a single time; 5.8% belongs to the top ten. Sequencing input: blood. The receptors come from a woman younger than 45 with Graves' hyperthyroidism that later progressed to Graves' ophthalmopathy. Both conserved end residues are part of each CDR3. Each record gives: V gene, clone size, D gene, J gene, CDR3 DNA, CDR3 protein. D genes are given only for firm matches. Only part of the rows carry a size: once, few, many, or a class if the clone is expanded.

>TRBV3-1|few|.|TRBJ1-3
TGTGCCAGCAGCCAAGATCTCGGCTTTGGCAGCCTCAGCTCTGGAAACACCATATATTTT
CASSQDLGFGSLSSGNTIYF
>TRBV30|.|TRBD1|TRBJ1-1
TGTGCCTGGACTCCCGACAGGGTGAACACTGAAGCTTTCTTT
CAWTPDRVNTEAFF
>TRBV27|many|.|TRBJ1-4
TGTGCCAGCAGTTTACGAGGAACAATGAATGAAAAACTGTTTTTT
CASSLRGTMNEKLFF
>TRBV11-2|many|.|TRBJ2-5
TGTGCCAGCAGCAACGCACCCCAAGAGACCCAGTACTTC
CASSNAPQETQYF
>TRBV6-2/TRBV6-3|many|TRBD1|TRBJ1-6
TGTGCCAGCAGCCCCGGGACAGATAATTCACCCCTCCACTTT
CASSPGTDNSPLHF
>TRBV20-1|many|.|TRBJ2-2
TGCAGTGCCCAGACCATCCTCTCAACCGGGGAGCTGTTTTTT
CSAQTILSTGELFF
>TRBV20-1|.|.|TRBJ2-7
TGCAGTGCTAGAGACAGGGGCTCGAGCTCCTACGAGCAGTACTTC
CSARDRGSSSYEQYF
>TRBV20-1|many|TRBD2|TRBJ2-3
TGCAGTGCTCGAAGGACTAGCGGGACCAGCACAGATACGCAGTATTTT
CSARRTSGTSTDTQYF
>TRBV7-9|.|TRBD2|TRBJ2-7
TGTGCCAGCAGCTTATTGGCGCTAGCGGAGTCATACGAGCAGTACTTC
CASSLLALAESYEQYF
>TRBV11-1|many|.|TRBJ1-1
TGTGCCAGCAGCTTGGGGGCAGGACCTTCACAAGCTTTCTTT
CASSLGAGPSQAFF
>TRBV7-2|many|TRBD2|TRBJ2-3
TGTGCCAGCAGCTTGACTAGCGGATTCACAGATACGCAGTATTTT
CASSLTSGFTDTQYF
>TRBV7-8|many|.|TRBJ1-1
TGTGCCAGCCATAGCCCAGTTTCAGGGAACACTGAAGCTTTCTTT
CASHSPVSGNTEAFF
>TRBV14|many|TRBD2|TRBJ2-1
TGTGCCAGCAGCGGGACTAGCGCTCAGTTCTTC
CASSGTSAQFF
>TRBV29-1|.|.|TRBJ2-1
TGCAGCGTCGATTTACAGGATAGCTCCTACAATGAGCAGTTCTTT
CSVDLQDSSYNEQFF
>TRBV30|many|.|TRBJ2-3
TGTGCCTGGTCGCGGGTGACAGATACGCAGTATTTT
CAWSRVTDTQYF
>TRBV9|many|.|TRBJ2-7
TGTGCCAGCAGCGCCCCCCGTGAGGGCTATCGGCAGTACTTC
CASSAPREGYRQYF
>TRBV28|few|TRBD2|TRBJ2-7
TGTGCCAGCAGTTTTAACGGGCGGGAGCCTGAATACGAGCAGTACTTC
CASSFNGREPEYEQYF
>TRBV6-1|many|.|TRBJ2-2
TGTGCCAGCAGAAAGGAGGATGCCACGAACACCGGGGAGCTGTTTTTT
CASRKEDATNTGELFF
>TRBV20-1|many|.|TRBJ2-1
TGCAGTGCTAGACTCGGGGGGCCCTACAATGAGCAGTTCTTC
CSARLGGPYNEQFF
>TRBV20-1|.|.|TRBJ1-1
TGCAGTGCTAGCCTCAGGCAGAACACTGAAGCTTTCTTT
CSASLRQNTEAFF
>TRBV24-1|many|.|TRBJ2-5
TGTGCCACCAGTACAGACCACCAGCAAGAGACCCAGTACTTC
CATSTDHQQETQYF
>TRBV6-8|few|TRBD2|TRBJ2-1
TGTGCCAGCAGCGGGGCTAGCGGTTACAATGAGCAGTTCTTC
CASSGASGYNEQFF
>TRBV10-3|many|TRBD1|TRBJ2-1
TGTGCCATCAGTGACCAACAGGGGAGCGGAAACAATGAGCAGTTCTTC
CAISDQQGSGNNEQFF
>TRBV30|.|.|TRBJ2-3
TGTGCCTGGAGTGGAGTTAGCGGAGGCACAGATACGCAGTATTTT
CAWSGVSGGTDTQYF
>TRBV28|many|.|TRBJ2-3
TGTGCCAGCAGAATACATACCGGCACAGATACGCAGTATTTT
CASRIHTGTDTQYF
>TRBV20-1|many|.|TRBJ2-3
TGCAGTGCTAGAGTACCGGGAGCAACAGATACGCAGTATTTT
CSARVPGATDTQYF
>TRBV27|many|.|TRBJ2-1
TGTGCCAGCAGTTCACTACGGAATGAGCAGTTCTTC
CASSSLRNEQFF
>TRBV7-3|few|.|TRBJ2-1
TGTGCCAGCAGCTTAACGAGCTCCCTCTACAATGAGCAGTTCTTC
CASSLTSSLYNEQFF
>TRBV10-3|.|.|TRBJ2-3
TGTGCCATCAGCTATAGCGGAACTAGCACAGATACGCAGTATTTT
CAISYSGTSTDTQYF
>TRBV27|.|.|TRBJ1-1
TGTGCCAGCAGTTTAAATAGGCAATTTGAAGCTTTCTTT
CASSLNRQFEAFF
>TRBV7-9|many|.|TRBJ2-2
TGTGCCAGCAGTTCCAGGACAGTAAACACCGGGGAGCTGTTTTTT
CASSSRTVNTGELFF
>TRBV30|many|TRBD1|TRBJ1-4
TGTGCCTGGAGTGCCACAGGGGCACTACTGTTTTTT
CAWSATGALLFF
>TRBV10-3|many|.|TRBJ1-2
TGTGCCATCAGTGAGGGGGACGGCTATGGCTACACCTTC
CAISEGDGYGYTF
>TRBV7-8|many|TRBD1|TRBJ2-7
TGTGCCAGCAGCTTAGGTGGGACAGCGAGCGAGCAGTACTTC
CASSLGGTASEQYF
>TRBV4-1|few|TRBD1|TRBJ1-1
TGCGCCAGCAGCCACGGACAGGGTCGGGACACTGAAGCTTTCTTT
CASSHGQGRDTEAFF
>TRBV5-8|few|TRBD1|TRBJ2-1
TGTGCCAGCAGCCAGGGACAGGAAATTTACAATGAGCAGTTCTTC
CASSQGQEIYNEQFF
>TRBV3-1|.|TRBD1|TRBJ1-6
TGTGCCAGCAGCCTTGGACAGGCAAGCTCCTATAATTCACCCCTCCACTTT
CASSLGQASSYNSPLHF
>TRBV7-9|.|TRBD1|TRBJ1-5
TGTGCCAGCAGCTTCGGGGACAGGGGCCCGAATCAGCCCCAGCATTTT
CASSFGDRGPNQPQHF
>TRBV11-3|many|.|TRBJ2-7
TGTGCCAGCAGCTTAGATGATTCCTACGAGCAGTACTTC
CASSLDDSYEQYF
>TRBV24-1|.|TRBD2|TRBJ2-1
TGTGCCACCAGTAGTCTAGCGGGCTCCTACAATGAGCAGTTCTTC
CATSSLAGSYNEQFF
>TRBV5-1|many|.|TRBJ2-7
TGCGCCAGCACCCATGAGGCGAACTCCTACGAGCAGTACTTC
CASTHEANSYEQYF
>TRBV4-2|.|TRBD2|TRBJ2-3
TGTGCCAGCAGCCAGGAGACTAGCTTCACAGATACGCAGTATTTT
CASSQETSFTDTQYF